This TCR beta chain emerged from a study of shared clonotypes between healthy human individuals (dated by TCRdb to 2018 to 2020). Regarding the study in general: The cohort comprised two women and a few men aged 18 to 49 years. For each donor, CD4 naive and CD4 memory were each given three plates, CD8 naive was given two plates, and CD8 memory was given one plate. The study deeply sequenced blood TCR repertoires of about 5 healthy adults to estimate repertoire size and the extent of clonotype sharing between individuals. To increase sequencing depth and limit assay-specific biases, TCR repertoire library preparation and sequencing were carried out by different laboratories using diverse techniques. Per donor, leukapheresis produced somewhere between about 0.9 and 10 billion PBMCs.

TCR CDR3 regions were amplified from genomic DNA by multiplex PCR using the deep immunoSEQ assay. For each cell subset, the extracted genomic DNA was distributed evenly across all wells of several immunoSEQ 96-well plates, and each plate served as one replicate. For sorted subsets, each replicate PCR was loaded with approximately 200 ng genomic DNA, equivalent to about 33,000 T cell genomes. Purified libraries were measured with a Qubit 3.0 fluorometer, size-checked on a Bioanalyzer 2100, and measured again with the KAPA Library Quantification kit. Every immunoSEQ 96-well plate was sequenced on a dedicated single-read 150-cycle Illumina NextSeq 550 flow cell. In the authors' own workflow: The immunoSEQ output contained only junctional sequences without quality scores, so filtering could not match that applied to full-length reads. Sequences were annotated with PyIR, a Python wrapper for IgBLAST v1.9, and V/J genes and CDR3 were assigned using IMGT germline references. Reads were removed for weak V/J assignments (E-value above 1e-6), missing CDR3, stop codons, out-of-frame junctions, or ambiguous translated residues. A V3J clonotype was defined by an identical inferred V gene, J gene, and CDR3 amino acid sequence. Percentage overlap between repertoires was computed as shared unique clonotypes divided by the size of the smaller repertoire. RTK rarefaction, the Chao1 estimator, and Recon v2.1 estimates of unobserved clonotypes were used to assess repertoire richness. For all TCRbeta clonotypes obtained by the gDNA method from several donors, generation probabilities were computed with OLGA. Drawn from immuneACCESS, this table holds only the in-frame rearrangements with V and J called that TCRdb kept. Clones are partly lost; checked studies trace under half to an unresolved V gene and leave the rest unexplained. That table furnishes V, J and clone size, whereas the DNA furnished D and trimming. For this sample the table gives under 650,000 clones, of which 90% to 97% were detected only once. The ten most abundant clones make up 0.05% to 0.07% of the sample.

Study-wide conclusions, independent of this receptor: Naive subsets generally had larger estimated clonotype richness than memory subsets. Sampling was limited to blood, and TCR repertoires in tissue likely differ from TCR repertoires in blood. The small number of donors limited the genetic and exposure-history diversity represented. Pairwise subsampling led to the expectation that sequencing depth would affect the degree of clonotype sharing among donors. Sharing across a few donors was observed for around 5% of naive CD4, 3.5% of naive CD8, over 2% of memory CD4, and roughly 0.43% of memory CD8 clonotypes. Higher generation probabilities were observed for clonotypes shared by all four sorted-subset donors than for non-shared clonotypes. Even with the large sequencing depth, rarefaction of the sorted-subset datasets indicated that sequencing was incomplete.

Based on the germline V gene, the CDR1 and CDR2 sequences are SQVTM and ANQGSEA. V was cut back by 4 bases and J by 5 bases, leaving a gap of 14 bases between them. Inclusive of the bounding cysteine and phenylalanine, the CDR3 is 14 residues long. Only the CDR3 portion is preserved as DNA: 42 bases, with reading frame beginning at the first base. As for this clone: There is no known antigen for this receptor. There are no base qualities to consult, and no much larger clone falls within one base.

The donors were healthy, HIV-negative adults with no recently reported acute infections or vaccinations. Only Caucasian adults living in Nashville, Tennessee, USA were represented among the donors. Magnetic negative selection was used to enrich CD4+ T cells, after which naive cells were positively selected on CD45RA and the negative fraction became the memory subset. After blood collection by leukapheresis, PBMCs were isolated using Ficoll-Histopaque density gradient centrifugation and then cryopreserved in the vapor phase of liquid nitrogen. Analytical flow cytometry was used to check the purity and quantity of each magnetically sorted T cell population. Genomic DNA was isolated from each sorted fraction and quantified by UV absorbance on a Nanodrop 2000c.

The source material was naive CD4+ T cells sorted from blood. What this sample's cell subset or site label stands for: CD45RA+ positively selected. The receptor was derived from a woman aged 25 to 39 in good health. The V gene is TRBV29-1 and the J gene is TRBJ2-2; the D gene cannot be resolved beyond TRBD1 or TRBD2, each matching 5 bases. The CDR3: CSVGDPERTGELFF. The DNA sequence reads TGCAGCGTTGGGGACCCGGAGAGGACCGGGGAGCTGTTTTTT.